The TCR beta chain under discussion was sequenced for a study of regulatory T cells in long-lasting Graves disease listed by TCRdb under 2021. Background on the whole study: Newly diagnosed Graves' disease patients had taken antithyroid drugs for less than 3 months. A total of about 33 samples were covered by TCR sequencing, comprising some 13 persistent and approximately 20 newly diagnosed Graves' disease patients. Persistent Graves' disease patients were compared with newly diagnosed Graves' disease patients by peripheral blood TCR sequencing and RNA sequencing. The study was conducted in China and was registered as a clinical trial.

The paper as a whole reports these results and caveats: Compared with newly diagnosed patients, patients with persistent Graves' disease had lower TCR Shannon entropy and fewer highly expanded clones, which suggests clonal expansion. Persistent disease showed preferential use of TRBV28, TRBJ1-2 and TRBJ2-5, whereas newly diagnosed disease favored TRBV20-1 and TRBJ2-1. A larger number of public clonotypes was shared among persistent patients (approximately 3,000) than among newly diagnosed patients (about 990). Because the primary lesion, thyroid tissue, could not be accessed, the study looked at peripheral blood alone. The authors acknowledged the small sample size as a limitation that may reduce accuracy. Only the TCR beta chain was sequenced and analyzed.

According to the study, the label for this sample's time point signals: newly diagnosed GD, antithyroid drugs for less than 3 months. RNA was extracted from PBMCs in TRIzol for both TCR sequencing and RNA sequencing. The diagnosis of Graves' disease was made according to American Thyroid Association guidelines. Recruitment of patients was carried out at an endocrinology department in Xi'an, China. Each patient gave approximately 10 milliliters of peripheral blood, collected in an EDTA anticoagulant tube. Ficoll Paque Plus density gradient separation was used to isolate PBMCs, and no further T cell sorting was performed. An Agilent 2100 Bioanalyzer and agarose gel were used to check RNA quality, while a NanoDrop 2000 measured RNA concentration. Libraries were prepared through multiplex PCR. This sample was sequenced with an Illumina HiSeq 4000. iRepertoire HTBI primers and Arm-PCR amplification of CDR3 regions were used to construct TCR beta libraries. Before sequencing, the PCR products underwent gel purification. In the paper's pipeline: Gene usage analysis of CDR3 amino acid clonotypes relied on the approximately 60 TRBV and about 15 TRBJ segments identified across samples. Filtered high-quality paired reads were merged into contigs using COPE and FqMerger. BLAST was used to align contigs to IMGT TRBV, TRBD and TRBJ reference genes, and CDR3 was defined according to IMGT. Any clonotype with a frequency above 0.1% was counted as a highly expanded clone. Shannon entropy served as the measure of repertoire diversity, while the Gini coefficient captured V-J evenness. Public clonotypes were defined as clonotypes shared by more than one individual. TCRdb reanalyzed the raw reads on its own, using fastp at Q25 for trimming and MiXCR for clone calling, and kept in-frame beta chains. Records with the same CDR3 protein are collapsed into one entry carrying the most frequent genes and DNA. TCRdb assigned the V and J calls; the authors' analysis was not used. The sample table records more than 300,000 distinct CDR3 sequences; roughly 16% of these occur just once. Roughly 21% of the sample lies in the top ten.

Via the germline V gene, CDR1 is ENHRY and CDR2 SYGVKD. The CDR3 sequence holds 14 residues, the cysteine and phenylalanine included. The CDR3 DNA has 42 bases and is translated from base 1. The junction shows trimming of 10 bases on V and 7 bases on J, and the gene matches do not reach 12 bases of it. This clonotype was picked up a small number of times. What antigen it recognizes has not been identified. No much larger clone exists at a distance of one base, and base qualities are not known. The same specimen was also included in a second study, on T cells in Graves' hyperthyroidism and ophthalmopathy. From that second study: Stable Graves' hyperthyroidism was defined as the absence of progression to ophthalmopathy over 18 months of follow-up. Hyperthyroidism patients were aged 18 to 65 years and newly diagnosed, with disease duration of less than 2 months. Patients with uncontrolled infections, other autoimmune diseases, pregnancy or lactation were excluded. Clinical symptoms, serum thyroxine and TRAb, thyroid ultrasound, and orbital computed tomography formed the basis for the diagnoses. The first round of RT-PCR for the TCR CDR3 was performed with the HTBI primer set and the Qiagen OneStep RT-PCR kit. Blood samples also contained most of the expanded thyroid clonotypes (frequency above 0.001), which suggests that blood repertoires may reflect thyroid immune responses. A 13 V-J signature model separated ophthalmopathy from stable hyperthyroidism, with about 90% sensitivity and approximately 81% specificity in cross-validation and 80%/75% in testing. During validation, the model predicted progression to ophthalmopathy a median of around 6 months ahead of onset, with roughly 65% sensitivity and 72.22% specificity. TCR V-J signatures able to tell the groups apart were searched for in a discovery cohort of around 95 patients, of whom over 40 had Graves' ophthalmopathy and more than 55 had stable Graves' hyperthyroidism. Prospective prediction of ophthalmopathy was tested in an independent validation cohort of 18 hyperthyroidism patients and 15 to 17 patients who later progressed to ophthalmopathy. The 90 to 100 discovery patients were randomly split 7:3 into training and test sets. Thyroid tissue and blood T-cell repertoires from six or seven Graves' hyperthyroidism patients were also compared in the study. After blood sampling, hyperthyroidism patients were treated with methimazole at a starting dose of 30 mg daily, and ophthalmopathy patients were treated with high-dose intravenous methylprednisolone. A second multiplex PCR round built the libraries, followed by size selection and purification. Sequencing of the libraries was done on an Illumina HiSeq2000 using paired-end 100 bp reads. SOAPnuke was used to process the raw data, throwing out any read that contained adapters or uncalled bases, had a mean Phred below 15, or lacked an exact constant-primer or identifier match. High-quality paired reads were merged with COPE v1.2.5, and unique nucleotide sequences were defined as clonotypes. MiTCR v1.1 was used to align the clonotypes against IMGT TRBV, TRBD and TRBJ reference segments. Analysis was restricted to V-J combinations with a frequency above 0.0001, which covered roughly 99% of repertoires. The TCS score was defined as the ratio of F50 (clonal expansion) to E x V (chaos), calculated using BLOSUM62-based TCRdist between CDR3 peptides within each V-J. Welch's t-statistics and random forest reduced 450 to 600 V-J features to 10 to 15, which were used in a naive Bayes classifier (R e1071). Sample size was not statistically predetermined, and investigators were not blinded to group allocation. TCR Vbeta CDR3 sequencing of some 140 peripheral blood samples (approximately 44 ophthalmopathy, about 80 hyperthyroidism and roughly 17 progressor patients) is reported in the paper.

This material consisted of peripheral blood mononuclear cells (PBMCs), taken at new diagnosis, from a patient treated with antithyroid drugs. The rearranged segments are TRBV10-3 and TRBJ2-1; 8 nucleotides in the junction match TRBD2. The sequence derives from a woman younger than 30 with Graves disease. Donor details come from another sample of the same person, matched by shared clones. CDR3 sequence: CATVTTSGSNEQFF. The DNA sequence follows: TGTGCCACCGTAACCACCAGCGGGAGTAATGAGCAGTTCTTC.